The 14 T cell receptor beta chains below were found in one sample sequenced in a study of T-cell memory formation after mild COVID-19. MiXCR, applied by TCRdb to the 5' RACE reads, yields one record per CDR3 protein. The sample has about 340,000 distinct CDR3 sequences; roughly 15% are singletons. The sample comprised PBMCs or a T cell subset sorted from them (not recorded which). These receptors were obtained from a man younger than 35 who had mild COVID-19 (a few samples of this study predate the infection). Cell type and time point are not known.

The chain recombines TRBV4-3 with TRBJ2-7, with TRBD2 as a possible D gene (5 bases). V was trimmed by 0 bases and J by 3 bases, leaving 9 bases between them. The length of the CDR3 is 14 residues. Germline loops: CDR1 LGHNA, CDR2 YSLEER. The CDR3 DNA reads as TGCGCCAGCAGCCAAGATAGCAGCGGCTACGAGCAGTACTTC. Its protein is CASSQDSSGYEQYF.

The chain carries TRBV5-1 and TRBJ2-3, with D uncertain. V was cut by 0 bases and J by 0 bases, with 8 bases left in between. The germline V gene has CDR1 SGHRS and CDR2 YFSETQ. The CDR3 is made up of 15 amino acids. Written as DNA, the CDR3 is TGCGCCAGCAGCTTGGGTGATGCTAGCACAGATACGCAGTATTTT. Amino acids: CASSLGDASTDTQYF.

V is TRBV5-1 and J is TRBJ2-1, with D unresolved. The CDR3 is made up of 13 amino acids. The germline V and J ends were trimmed by 0 bases and 5 bases, with 6 bases remaining between them. In germline, CDR1 is SGHRS, CDR2 YFSETQ. The CDR3 nucleotides read TGCGCCAGCAGCTTGGACCCCCACAATGAGCAGTTCTTC. Its protein is CASSLDPHNEQFF.

This rearrangement joins TRBV5-1 to TRBJ2-5; D is tentatively TRBD1 or TRBD2 (5 bases each). The CDR3 totals 16 residues. Germline V gene data show CDR1 as SGHRS and CDR2 as YFSETQ. Trimming shortened V by 6 bases and J by 5 bases, and 23 bases separated the two germline ends. The CDR3 sequence is CASTLQGSARGETQYF. Here the CDR3 DNA reads TGCGCCAGCACTCTCCAGGGTTCAGCCCGAGGGGAGACCCAGTACTTC.

This rearrangement joins TRBV6-6 to TRBJ2-3; 7 bases agree with TRBD1. This CDR3 has 16 amino acids. Trimming removed 2 bases from V and 1 base from J; junction bases left unmatched: 6. In germline, CDR1 is MNHNY, CDR2 SVGAGI (reference sequence). In nucleotides, the CDR3 is TGTGCCAGCAGTTACGGGGGACAGCTTGGCACAGATACGCAGTATTTT. This encodes CASSYGGQLGTDTQYF.

The chain recombines TRBV7-9 with TRBJ2-1; 8 positions match TRBD1. The CDR3 is made up of 16 amino acids. The ends lost 3 bases at V and 5 bases at J; junction bases unmatched: 9. Germline V gives CDR1 SEHNR, CDR2 FQNEAQ (reference sequence). The DNA for the CDR3 is TGTGCCAGCAGCTTCGGGACAGGCGAGATCGACAATGAGCAGTTCTTC. This encodes CASSFGTGEIDNEQFF. The full variable domain, its missing parts supplied by reference TRBV7-9 and TRBJ2-1, is DTGVSQNPRHKITKRGQNVTFRCDPISEHNRLYWYRQTLGQGPEFLTYFQNEAQLEKSRLLSDRFSAERPKGSFSTLEIQRTEQGDSAMYLCASSFGTGEIDNEQFFGPGTRLTVL.

The chain has TRBV19 and TRBJ1-4, with TRBD1 as a possible D gene (6 bases). Germline lookup yields CDR1 LNHDA and CDR2 SQIVND (reference sequence). The CDR3 extends over 13 amino acids. V was pared by 10 bases and J by 4 bases, with 13 bases between. CDR3 nucleotides: TGTGCCACCACCAGGGGAGGTAATGAAAAACTGTTTTTT. This encodes CATTRGGNEKLFF.

The V gene is TRBV7-2, the J gene TRBJ1-3; possibly TRBD1 for D (5 bases). This CDR3 is 16 amino acids long. The V end was cut by 5 bases, the J end by 0 bases, with 14 bases between. Germline lookup yields CDR1 SGHTA and CDR2 FQGNSA. The CDR3 spells CASSTSGTFSGNTIYF. As DNA, the CDR3 is TGTGCCAGCAGCACTAGTGGGACCTTCTCTGGAAACACCATATATTTT.

This sequence joins TRBV7-7 and TRBJ2-5; D uncertain. Germline loops: CDR1 SSHAT, CDR2 FNYEAQ (reference sequence). The CDR3 extends over 15 amino acids. Trimming took 5 bases from V and 1 from J, leaving 14 bases between them. The CDR3 DNA sequence: TGTGCCAGCAGCCAGACCCCGCGAGCCCAAGAGACCCAGTACTTC. As protein: CASSQTPRAQETQYF.

This clonotype was counted a few times. V usage is TRBV6-5 and J usage is TRBJ1-2, with D possibly matching TRBD1 (6 bases). Trimming took off 4 bases at V and 6 bases at J, with 12 bases between the two ends. This CDR3 region has 13 residues. CDR1 and CDR2 from the germline V gene are MNHEY and SVGAGI. This chain's CDR3 is CASSSYDRHGYTF. In nucleotides, the CDR3 is TGTGCCAGCAGTTCGTATGACAGGCATGGCTACACCTTC.

This clonotype was seen only a few times. The rearrangement links TRBV4-2 to TRBJ2-3; TRBD2 matches at 8 bases. The CDR3 covers 19 residues. V was clipped by 2 bases and J by 3 bases; unmatched bases: 16. Germline V gene data show CDR1 as LGHNA and CDR2 as YNFKEQ. The CDR3 DNA is TGTGCCAGCAGCCAAACAGCGGGGGCCAACCGAGCATGGACAGATACGCAGTATTTT. It translates to CASSQTAGANRAWTDTQYF.

This clonotype was detected only a few times. The chain links TRBV27 to TRBJ2-1; TRBD2 agrees at 9 bases. Germline CDR1 is MNHEY and CDR2 is SMNVEV (reference sequence). The length of the CDR3 is 16 residues. Trimming at V came to 5 bases and at J to 8 bases, leaving 13 bases not matched to a gene. The CDR3 DNA is TGTGCCAGCAGTCCAAGAGGGGCTAGCGGGGCCCATGAGCAGTTCTTC. Its translation is CASSPRGASGAHEQFF.

This clonotype has just a few counts. This rearrangement joins TRBV19 to TRBJ2-1, with D unclear. Trimming cost V 3 bases and J 7 bases, with 16 bases left between them. Germline V gene data show CDR1 as LNHDA and CDR2 as SQIVND (reference sequence). The CDR3 is 15 residues long. CDR3 residues: CASSIHGGVRNEQFF. DNA for the CDR3: TGTGCCAGTAGTATTCATGGCGGCGTTAGGAATGAGCAGTTCTTC.

The V gene is TRBV2, the J gene TRBJ2-7, with 9 positions matching TRBD1. The V segment lost 2 bases and the J segment 2 bases; nucleotides outside the gene matches: 10. The CDR3 extends over 17 amino acids. CDR1 is SNHLY and CDR2 is FYNNEI in the germline V gene. DNA for the CDR3: TGTGCCAGCAGTGAATTCACAGGGGGCTATGGGCCCTACGAGCAGTACTTC. Protein product: CASSEFTGGYGPYEQYF.